Listed here are 13 T cell receptor beta chains from one sample, sequenced in a study of blood T cell repertoires in COVID-19. Libraries were prepared by immunoSEQ multiplex PCR; TCRdb keeps only in-frame clonotypes and omits some of them. The sample contains approximately 250,000 clones, roughly 81% of which appear only once. The sequenced sample was peripheral blood. The receptors stem from a man aged 45-65 years with acute or convalescent COVID-19.

This clone has only one observation. The V gene is TRBV5-1, the J gene TRBJ2-3; D gene ambiguous. Trimming shortened V by 10 bases and J by 4 bases, and 22 bases separated the two germline ends. CDR3 length: 15 amino acids. Germline assignment: CDR1 SGHRS and CDR2 YFSETQ. Written as DNA, the CDR3 is TGCGCCTCCTCCTCCCAGGCCTCCCCAGCAGATACGCAGTATTTT. It is translated as CASSSQASPADTQYF.

The rearrangement uses TRBV19 and TRBJ1-5; D is undetermined. V lost 6 bases and J 1 base, leaving 19 bases between the germline ends. Germline values: CDR1 LNHDA, CDR2 SQIVND (reference sequence). The CDR3 is made up of 17 amino acids. Here the CDR3 reads CASSIRSGISSNQPQHF. CDR3 nucleotides: TGTGCCAGTAGCATCAGATCGGGGATTTCGAGCAATCAGCCCCAGCATTTT.

The CDR3 loop is CASSSQGGSGTEAFF. DNA for the CDR3: TGTGCCAGCAGCTCCCAGGGGGGATCAGGGACTGAAGCTTTCTTT. The V and J genes are TRBV7-2 and TRBJ1-1, with 7 bases fitting TRBD1. V was clipped by 4 bases and J by 5 bases; unmatched bases: 10. Germline V gene sequence: CDR1 SGHTA, CDR2 FQGNSA. This CDR3 has 15 amino acids.

CDR3 amino acids: CASSLVGQGWSEQYF. The DNA of the CDR3 is TGTGCCAGCAGCTTAGTTGGACAGGGATGGAGCGAGCAGTACTTC. This sequence joins TRBV7-9 and TRBJ2-7; TRBD1 aligns across 8 bases. The ends lost 1 base at V and 6 bases at J; junction bases unmatched: 8. CDR1 is SEHNR and CDR2 is FQNEAQ in the germline V gene (reference sequence). There are 15 residues in the CDR3.

This rearrangement joins TRBV19 to TRBJ1-5, with 8 bases lining up with TRBD1. The CDR3 has 15 residues. CDR1 LNHDA and CDR2 SQIVND come from the germline V gene (reference sequence). Losses at the gene ends were 5 bases for V and 5 bases for J; bases not matched to a gene: 8. CDR3 sequence (DNA): TGTGCCAGTAGTCCGGGGACAGGCAACTATCAGCCCCAGCATTTT. Protein sequence: CASSPGTGNYQPQHF.

This sequence joins TRBV19 and TRBJ1-2, with 8 bases matching TRBD1. The germline CDR1 and CDR2 sequences are LNHDA and SQIVND (reference sequence). CDR3 length equals 13 residues. The junction had 1 base not matched to a gene; V was cut back by 3 bases and J by 4 bases. The CDR3 bases are TGTGCCAGTAGTATCGACAGGGGCTATGGCTACACCTTC. This encodes CASSIDRGYGYTF.

The chain links TRBV7-8 to TRBJ1-2; TRBD1 matches 9 bases. V was clipped by 0 bases and J by 0 bases; unmatched bases: 5. Germline V gene data show CDR1 as SGHVS and CDR2 as FQNEAQ. The length of the CDR3 is 17 residues. The CDR3 DNA reads as TGTGCCAGCAGCTTAGCTGGACAGGGGCCTTCTAACTATGGCTACACCTTC. This sequence encodes CASSLAGQGPSNYGYTF.

The chain uses TRBV2 and TRBJ2-7; possible D gene TRBD1, 6 bases. V was pared by 5 bases and J by 4 bases, with 18 bases between. CDR1 and CDR2 (germline): SNHLY, FYNNEI. The CDR3 has 15 amino acids. The CDR3 protein is CASSQTGGVQYEQYF. The DNA for the CDR3 is TGTGCCAGCAGTCAGACAGGTGGGGTTCAGTACGAGCAGTACTTC. The full variable domain, its missing parts supplied by reference TRBV2 and TRBJ2-7, is EPEVTQTPSHQVTQMGQEVILRCVPISNHLYFYWYRQILGQKVEFLVSFYNNEISEKSEIFDDQFSVERPDGSNFTLKIRSTKLEDSAMYFCASSQTGGVQYEQYFGPGTRLTVT.

V usage is TRBV6-5 and J usage is TRBJ1-1; perhaps TRBD1 as D (5 bases). CDR3 length equals 12 residues. The ends were cut back, 7 bases at V and 3 bases at J, with 9 bases in the middle. Per the germline V gene, CDR1 is MNHEY and CDR2 is SVGAGI. CDR3 sequence reads: CASTSTDTEAFF. Written as DNA, the CDR3 is TGTGCCAGCACCTCGACAGACACTGAAGCTTTCTTT.

This clone has only a few counts. The chain combines TRBV24-1 with TRBJ2-2; D call uncertain. The CDR3 runs 12 residues. Trimming stripped 9 bases from V and 7 bases from J, with 11 bases between. Germline CDR1 reads KGHDR; CDR2 reads SFDVKD. Here the CDR3 DNA reads TGTGCCACCTCTCTGAGAGGCGGGGAGCTGTTTTTT. It is translated as CATSLRGGELFF.

This clone was seen a handful of times. The junction departs from germline at one end; a sequencing error may be responsible. The chain couples TRBV7-7 to TRBJ2-1; TRBD1 matches 8 bases. The length of the CDR3 is 15 residues. Per the germline V gene, CDR1 is SSHAT and CDR2 is FNYEAQ (reference sequence). The CDR3 here is CASSPGGADYNEQFF. The CDR3 DNA reads TGTGCTAGCAGCCCAGGGGGCGCCGACTACAATGAGCAGTTCTTC.

V usage is TRBV9 and J usage is TRBJ1-4, with 8 bases lining up with TRBD1. With V trimmed by 1 base and J by 1 base, 6 bases remained unmatched. Looked up from germline, CDR1 is SGDLS and CDR2 is YYNGEE. This CDR3 has 17 amino acids. In DNA, the CDR3 is TGTGCCAGCAGCGTACAGGCAGGGGGCTTAACTAATGAAAAACTGTTTTTT. Translation: CASSVQAGGLTNEKLFF.

J is TRBJ2-5 and V is TRBV29-1; TRBD1 matches at 7 bases. Trimming removed 5 bases from V and 5 bases from J; junction bases left unmatched: 8. CDR3 size: 13 residues. Germline assignment: CDR1 SQVTM and CDR2 ANQGSEA. The CDR3 protein is CSVREGARETQYF. CDR3 DNA: TGCAGCGTTAGAGAGGGGGCTCGGGAGACCCAGTACTTC.